This entry is about one TCR beta chain. V lost 5 bases, J lost 1 base, and 5 bases stayed unmatched. The CDR3 extends over 15 amino acids. CDR1 is LNHDA, CDR2 SQIVND, per germline (reference sequence). The sample comes from a study of T cell changes during pregnancy in multiple sclerosis. Method: immunoSEQ multiplex PCR; TCRdb's copy keeps in-frame clones and lacks some. In the table there are 70,000 to 75,000 clones, approximately 92% of which are singletons. The chain has TRBV19 and TRBJ2-1; 7 bases align to TRBD2. This clonotype was sampled from a female donor with multiple sclerosis, enrolled in a pregnancy study. The specimen comprised peripheral blood, sampled before pregnancy. CDR3 nucleotides: TGTGCCAGTAGTTGGGGCGGGAGATCCTACAATGAGCAGTTCTTC. It codes for CASSWGGRSYNEQFF.